This T cell receptor (beta chain) was found in a study of blood T cells in healthy people across ages (dated by TCRdb to 2015 to 2017). About the full investigation: In model experiments, template switching captured about one uniquely barcoded TCR beta cDNA molecule for every two T cells. To avoid experimental bias, donors of different ages were distributed randomly across sequencing lanes. Using the same blood draw, the study looked at two additional independent replicas of 1 million unique cDNA reads for two donors, one aged 18 to 30 and the other aged 80 or older. The study measured age-related changes in TCR beta repertoire diversity using deep sequencing normalized with unique cDNA molecular identifiers. Four age groups were formed from the donors: young (average roughly 15 years), middle-aged (around 39), aged (over 55) and long-lived (about 75).

Overall results and qualifications from the work: Compared with the aged group, more naive CD4+ T cells, fewer expanded clones and increased TCR diversity were shown by the long-lived group, suggesting age selection. Since profiling was done on bulk unsorted PBMCs, naive and antigen-experienced compartments could not be conclusively compared. Donor CMV infection status was unknown, potentially confounding age-related changes in expanded clonotypes. A strong correlation was found between observed TCR beta diversity and the percentage of naive T cells measured by flow cytometry. Observed TCR beta diversity per million T cells fell roughly linearly with age, and a significant reduction was already apparent by age about 43. Estimates of total diversity from one million sequenced T cells were regarded as lower bounds and underestimates.

Library preparation employed 5' RACE. The sample was run on an Illumina HiSeq 2500. A second PCR of about 7 to 12 cycles was run with a J-beta primer mix and a sample-barcoded 5' primer. A template-switch 5' adaptor carrying 12 random nucleotides introduced a unique molecular identifier onto each TCR beta cDNA molecule. At least 2.5 million CDR3-containing paired-end reads were obtained from each sample. All of the RNA was converted into first-strand cDNA using the Mint cDNA synthesis kit, with a TRBC-specific oligonucleotide serving as the primer. Following uracil-DNA glycosylase treatment, a first 18-cycle PCR with universal primers M1SS and BC2_uni_R was performed on all cDNA. Per the authors' processing: Normalization of each sample was performed by random selection of 1 million high-quality reads, each carrying a distinct molecular identifier. Instead of being binned into consensus sequences, reads with shared molecular identifiers were discarded. MiTCR, set to a Q25 quality threshold and the strictest error-elimination algorithm, was used for CDR3 identification, clonotype clustering and error correction. A nonparametric unseen species model with Euler transformation was used to estimate lower-bound total TCR beta diversity. TCRdb trimmed public reads at Q25 via fastp, called clones via MiXCR and kept in-frame beta chains. Records with the same CDR3 protein are collapsed into one entry carrying the most frequent genes and DNA. These V and J calls originate from TCRdb's pipeline instead of the authors' own analysis. The sample has 1.2 million to 1.5 million distinct CDR3 sequences on record, 40% to 50% of them singletons. The ten largest clones take up roughly 7.9% of the sample.

This clonotype was found a few times. The clone's antigen remains unknown. No much larger clone exists at a distance of one base, and base qualities are not known. Systemically healthy Caucasian individuals from Russia, approximately 39 in total and aged roughly 6 to 90 years, were included as donors. Each donor gave approximately 9.4 milliliters of peripheral blood, drawn into EDTA-treated Vacutainer tubes. Ficoll-Paque density-gradient centrifugation was used to isolate PBMCs, with at least 6.5 million per sample. Total RNA was extracted from PBMCs with Trizol reagent, with at least 6 micrograms obtained per sample. For every donor, an aliquot of PBMCs went through flow cytometry to measure the percentages of naive CD45RAhigh/CD27high T cells. From the cysteine through the phenylalanine, the CDR3 covers 14 amino acids. Only the CDR3 part of the read is kept: 42 bases, read in frame from the first base. Trimming costs V 3 bases and J 3 bases, and their ends lie 14 bases apart. Looking up the germline V gene (reference sequence) yields CDR1 DFQATT and CDR2 SNEGSKA.

This TCR was sampled from a woman aged 18-29 years in good health. The V and J genes are TRBV20-1 and TRBJ1-2, and TRBD1 may be the D gene, going by 6 matching bases. Material: blood. The DNA is as follows: TGCAGTGCTAGGGACAGCGGGATGGACTATGGCTACACCTTC. Translated, it gives CSARDSGMDYGYTF.